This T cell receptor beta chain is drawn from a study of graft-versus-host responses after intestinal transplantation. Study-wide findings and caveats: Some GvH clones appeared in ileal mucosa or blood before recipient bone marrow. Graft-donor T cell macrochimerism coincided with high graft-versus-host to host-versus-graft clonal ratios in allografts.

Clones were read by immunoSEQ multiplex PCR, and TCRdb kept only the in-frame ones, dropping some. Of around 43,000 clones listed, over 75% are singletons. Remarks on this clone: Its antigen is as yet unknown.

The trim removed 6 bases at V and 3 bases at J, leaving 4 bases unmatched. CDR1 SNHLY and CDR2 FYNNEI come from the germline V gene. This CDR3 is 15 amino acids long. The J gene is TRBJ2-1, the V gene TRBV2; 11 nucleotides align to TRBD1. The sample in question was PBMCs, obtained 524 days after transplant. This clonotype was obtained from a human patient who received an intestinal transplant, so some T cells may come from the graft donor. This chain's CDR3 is CASRTGTGGYNEQFF. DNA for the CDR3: TGTGCCAGCAGAACCGGGACAGGGGGCTACAATGAGCAGTTCTTC.